This T cell receptor beta chain came from a study of T cells after yellow fever vaccination. This clonotype has a handful of counts. What it binds is unknown. Germline CDR1 and CDR2: SEHNR and FQNEAQ (reference sequence). Trimming stripped 8 bases from V and 5 bases from J, with 19 bases between. The CDR3 totals 15 residues. Study results and limitations: FACS-sorted repertoires could harbor abundant contaminating bulk-population clonotypes.

Production of TCR cDNA was by 5'RACE template switching, which also added a universal primer site and UMIs. Each CDR3 protein gets one entry after TCRdb re-called the 5' RACE reads with MiXCR. The sample carries some 350,000 distinct CDR3 sequences, approximately 9% recorded once. This clonotype was obtained from a man younger than 35 who received the YFV17D yellow fever vaccine. This sample comprised PBMCs, obtained on the day of the first yellow fever vaccination. The chain carries TRBV7-9 and TRBJ2-1; maybe TRBD1 (6 bases). CDR3 sequence reads: CASPRQGLKNNEQFF. The CDR3 coding sequence is TGTGCCAGCCCCAGGCAGGGGTTAAAAAACAATGAGCAGTTCTTC.